This T cell receptor (beta chain) was sequenced for a study of blood T cell repertoires in COVID-19. Study overall: Collection of acute and convalescent COVID-19 samples took place in the United States, Italy and Spain. Sources were T cells, B-cell-depleted T cells, or PBMCs; the material itself was cDNA or gDNA.

The CDR3 is made up of 16 amino acids. The germline V gene has CDR1 GTSNPN and CDR2 SVGIG (reference sequence). J gave up 4 bases and V 4 bases, and 12 bases lay outside the gene matches. In the original analysis: Amplifying reference gene primers gave estimates of nucleated cell counts. Assay: immunoSEQ multiplex PCR; the TCRdb copy retains only in-frame clones and omits some. The D gene and trimming were derived from the DNA, and the V and J assignments and clone size from that table. The sample holds approximately 13,000 clones, 73% seen once. The sequenced sample consisted of peripheral blood. V usage is TRBV30 and J usage is TRBJ2-7, with 11 bases lining up with TRBD1. The source is a boy aged 2 to 9 with active or convalescent COVID-19. In DNA form, the CDR3 reads TGTGCCTGGACCAACGAGAGGACAGGGGGCTTGTACGAGCAGTACTTC. Its protein product is CAWTNERTGGLYEQYF.